This TCR beta chain was captured in a study of blood T cell repertoires in COVID-19. Study background: Samples came from the United States, Italy and Spain, spanning acute and convalescent COVID-19. Sources were T cells, B-cell-depleted T cells, or PBMCs; the material itself was cDNA or gDNA.

As processed by the authors: Amplifying reference gene primers gave estimates of nucleated cell counts. The method was immunoSEQ multiplex PCR; TCRdb's version includes in-frame clones alone and lacks a portion of them. That table is the source of V, J and clone size, and D and trimming were worked out from the DNA. This table holds tens of thousands of clones, roughly 90% found once. V lost 5 bases to trimming and J lost 3 bases, with 15 bases between them. The CDR3 is 15 amino acids. CDR1 SGHTA and CDR2 FQGNSA come from the germline V gene. The receptor was derived from an older man with acute or convalescent COVID-19. The chain is built from TRBV7-2 and TRBJ2-3; possible D gene TRBD2, 7 bases. Sample: peripheral blood. The CDR3 spells CASSALGGGTDTQYF. Here the CDR3 DNA reads TGTGCCAGCAGCGCCCTAGGGGGGGGTACAGATACGCAGTATTTT.